This T cell receptor beta chain was recorded in a study of blood T cell repertoires in COVID-19 (dated by TCRdb to between 2020 and 2021). Concerning the study at large: The collaborator samples originated in the United States, Italy and Spain and spanned the acute and convalescent phases of COVID-19. The material from the prospective study consisted of cDNA or gDNA derived from T cells, B-cell-depleted T cells, or PBMCs. Subjects who had been exposed to COVID-19, were actively infected with it, or had recovered from it provided the deeply sampled blood TCRbeta repertoires that made up the dataset. The repertoires were released in a freely available public database meant as a resource for research on the immune response to SARS-CoV-2. Samples were obtained from the ongoing ImmuneRACE study (first 160 participants) and from 1,254 subjects provided by 6 global collaborators. Sample metadata almost always included a de-identified subject ID, COVID-19 status, age in years and sex. Where available, HLA class I and class II types were taken from metadata supplied by the sample provider and were not determined by assay-based typing. The full study reports these points: Clinical and demographic metadata were provided uncurated, with the amount varying by source and participant.

Each collaborating institution followed its own protocols to collect whole blood in K2EDTA tubes. Collaborator samples were shipped for TCRbeta analysis as frozen whole blood, isolated PBMCs, or DNA extracted from either sample type. This clone was picked up one time. Its antigen specificity is not known. Per-base qualities were not stored, and no clone one base away is much larger. Based on the germline V gene (reference sequence), the CDR1 and CDR2 sequences are GTSNPN and SVGIG. V and J are truncated by 1 base and 7 bases respectively, leaving an intervening sequence of 8 bases. Including cysteine and phenylalanine, the CDR3 has 12 amino acids. The kept DNA is CDR3 alone, 36 bases in frame from the first base. TCRbeta CDR3 regions were amplified from genomic DNA using the immunoSEQ Assay, a bias-controlled multiplex PCR. The paper's data handling went like this. The number of nucleated cells in each sample was estimated by amplification of reference gene primers within the assay. To quantify the absolute abundance of each unique TCRbeta CDR3 rearrangement, sequence reads were collapsed and filtered. For each sample, productive Simpson clonality was calculated as the square root of Simpson's diversity index over productive rearrangements. What TCRdb holds here is the immuneACCESS table cut down to in-frame rearrangements. Part of the clones is not present; checked against another copy, under half of the missing clones reflect an unresolved V gene, and the others are unexplained. The V and J calls and clone size are taken from that table; D and trimming were inferred from the DNA. This sample is represented by about 190,000 clones; more than 75% of them were singletons. In total, the top ten clones hold around 4.8% of the sample.

The TCR originated in a human donor in a cohort sampled during active COVID-19. Material for sequencing was peripheral blood. In this chain, TRBV30 is recombined with TRBJ2-1; a confident D gene designation cannot be given. The bases read TGTGCCTGGAGTGATCGTCAGAATGAGCAGTTCTTC. Its protein product is CAWSDRQNEQFF.